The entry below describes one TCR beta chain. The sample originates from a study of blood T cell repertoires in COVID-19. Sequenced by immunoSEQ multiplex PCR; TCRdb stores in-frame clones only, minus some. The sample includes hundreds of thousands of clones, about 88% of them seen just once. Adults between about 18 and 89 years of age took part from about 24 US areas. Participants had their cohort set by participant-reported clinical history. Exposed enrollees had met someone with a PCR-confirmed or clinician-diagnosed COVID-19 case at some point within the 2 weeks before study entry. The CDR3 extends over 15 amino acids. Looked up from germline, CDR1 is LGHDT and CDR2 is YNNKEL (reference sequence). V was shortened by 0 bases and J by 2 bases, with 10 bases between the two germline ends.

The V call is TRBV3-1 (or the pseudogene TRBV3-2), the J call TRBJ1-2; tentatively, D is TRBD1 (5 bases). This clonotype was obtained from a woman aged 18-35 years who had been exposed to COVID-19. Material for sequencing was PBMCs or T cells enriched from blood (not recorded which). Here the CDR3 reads CASSQDRGINYGYTF. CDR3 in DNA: TGTGCCAGCAGCCAAGATCGGGGGATCAACTATGGCTACACCTTC.